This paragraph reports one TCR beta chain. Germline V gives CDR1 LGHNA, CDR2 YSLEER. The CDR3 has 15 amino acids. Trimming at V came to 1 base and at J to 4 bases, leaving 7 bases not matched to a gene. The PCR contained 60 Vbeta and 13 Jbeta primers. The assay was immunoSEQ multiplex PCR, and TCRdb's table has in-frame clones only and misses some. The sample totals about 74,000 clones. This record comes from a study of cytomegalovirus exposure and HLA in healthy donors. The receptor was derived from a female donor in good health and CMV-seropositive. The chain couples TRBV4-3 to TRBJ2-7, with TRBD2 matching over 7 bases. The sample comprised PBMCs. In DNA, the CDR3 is TGCGCCAGCAGCCAAGTAGCGGGTGGCTTTTACGAGCAGTACTTC. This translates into CASSQVAGGFYEQYF.